Sequencing of this T cell receptor beta chain was carried out in a study of CD8 T cells in ankylosing spondylitis. Study results and limitations: Clones that were linked to disease were CD8+ and were relatively rare in peripheral blood. Earlier literature documents some of the motif variants in reactive arthritis synovial fluid and blood. Clones linked to disease were reported to show significant enrichment in matched ankylosing spondylitis synovial fluid.

This clonotype was counted a few times. Antigen unknown. This CDR3 has 17 residues. V dropped 3 bases and J dropped 3; count of bases not matched to a gene: 13. The germline CDR1 and CDR2 sequences are MNHEY and SVGAGI. Each CDR3 protein is one row after TCRdb ran MiXCR on the 5' RACE reads. The table has hundreds of thousands of distinct CDR3 sequences, 20% to 25% seen once. The receptor's source is a female donor with ankylosing spondylitis or in good health (not recorded which). The sample taken for sequencing was blood, either unsorted or a sorted T cell fraction (not recorded which). The chain links TRBV6-5 to TRBJ1-2; 7 bases align to TRBD1. CDR3: CASSYSRQGRIDYGYTF. The CDR3 nucleotides are TGTGCCAGCAGTTATAGCAGACAGGGCCGTATTGACTATGGCTACACCTTC.